Detailed here is one TCR beta chain. Its antigen remains unidentified. The sample comes from a study of CD8+ T cells in alopecia areata. Points from the study as a whole: In lesional scalp, particularly from alopecia totalis/universalis, clonality was higher than in normal scalp. Sequenced scalp T cells also include alphabeta T cells resident in normal skin. Expanded CD8+ clones among the top 100, and scalp clonality, were significantly decreased by tofacitinib.

V trimming: 8 bases; J trimming: 3 bases; junction bases outside the gene matches: 10. CDR3 length equals 14 residues. The germline gives CDR1 MGHDK, CDR2 SYGVNS. RNA extraction was followed by reverse transcription into cDNA, which acted as the sequencing template. Here immunoSEQ multiplex PCR was the method, and the copy in TCRdb shows in-frame clones only, minus some. The data contain about 280,000 clones, 58% of them singletons. Treatment in this sample: oral pan-JAK inhibitor, 5-10 mg twice daily. Sorting of PBMCs yielded the CD4+ and CD8+ T cells. This chain connects TRBV25-1 to TRBJ2-7; 7 bases line up with TRBD2. The receptor was isolated from a human donor with alopecia areata. Sequencing was performed on CD4+ T cells sorted from blood, taken at week 24, from a patient treated with tofacitinib. DNA for the CDR3: TGTGCCAGCTCTAGACTAGCACAACGCTACGAGCAGTACTTC. Its protein product is CASSRLAQRYEQYF.